This T cell receptor beta chain was captured by sequencing in a study of OX40 agonist ivuxolimab in advanced cancers. Points from the study as a whole: Some patients who did not respond also had low normalized T-cell clonal expansion.

A history of autoimmune disease or systemic immunosuppression excluded patients. Remarks on this clone: Its antigen is not identified.

Profiling relied on immunoSEQ multiplex PCR, and the TCRdb table lists in-frame clones only, not all of them. The sample records around 32,000 clones, about nine tenths being singletons. Sequencing used CD4+ or CD8+ T cells sorted from blood, obtained in a trial of the OX40 agonist ivuxolimab. This TCR was recovered from an adult with an advanced solid tumor such as melanoma, head and neck, liver or kidney cancer.

In DNA, the CDR3 is TGCGCCAGCAGCCAAGATCCCACAGGATTGAACACTGAAGCTTTCTTT. It codes for CASSQDPTGLNTEAFF. V is TRBV4-1 and J is TRBJ1-1, with a weak D call TRBD1 (5 bases). Trimming took off 0 bases at V and 0 bases at J, with 11 bases between the two ends. Germline CDR1 MGHRA, CDR2 YSYEKL. CDR3 length: 16 amino acids.